This T cell receptor beta chain derives from a study of cytomegalovirus exposure and HLA in healthy donors. At the level of the study: An early release of data contained 75 million to 100 million unique TCRs, which came from HLA-typed donors.

Findings and limits, study-wide: There were a few CMV-associated chains whose specificity for CMV antigens was confirmed in vitro.

Primers included in the PCR were 60 Vbeta and 13 Jbeta primers. The protocol was immunoSEQ multiplex PCR, while the TCRdb copy is restricted to in-frame clones and leaves out a portion. The sample includes under 100,000 clones, around 81% of them seen just once. Germline CDR1 reads MRHNA; CDR2 reads SNTAGT. V was cut by 3 bases and J by 3 bases, with 15 bases left in between. The CDR3 is 15 residues long. With respect to this clone: Antigen specificity is unknown.

This chain links TRBV6-4 with TRBJ2-7, with a weak D call TRBD1 (7 bases). This clonotype was sampled from a man younger than 30 in good health and CMV-seropositive. Sequenced sample: PBMCs. The CDR3 loop reads CASSEEGAGVYEQYF. CDR3 DNA: TGTGCCAGCAGTGAGGAGGGGGCTGGCGTCTACGAGCAGTACTTC.